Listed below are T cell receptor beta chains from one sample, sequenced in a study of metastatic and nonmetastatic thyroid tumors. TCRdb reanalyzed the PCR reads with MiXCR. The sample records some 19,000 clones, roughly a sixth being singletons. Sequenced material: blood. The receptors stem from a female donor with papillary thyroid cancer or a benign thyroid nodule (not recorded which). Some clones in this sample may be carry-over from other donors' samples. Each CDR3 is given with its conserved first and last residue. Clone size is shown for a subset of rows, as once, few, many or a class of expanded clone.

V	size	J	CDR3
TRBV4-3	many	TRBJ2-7	CASSQDYRVMYEQYF
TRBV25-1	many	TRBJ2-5	CASSDPGQGGETQYF
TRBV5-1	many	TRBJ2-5	CASSLSFQGQYF
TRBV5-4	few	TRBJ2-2	CASSFSSAANTGELFF
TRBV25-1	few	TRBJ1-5	CASSEGRGGGNQPQHF
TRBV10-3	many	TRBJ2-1	CAISVGDRTERNEQFF
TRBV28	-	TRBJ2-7	CASSQQGLGAYEQYF
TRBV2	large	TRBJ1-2	CASSGQGAGYYGYTF
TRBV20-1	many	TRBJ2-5	CSARGAWETQYF
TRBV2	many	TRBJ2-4	CASRDDRERGNIQYF
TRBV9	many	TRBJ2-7	CASNREGAPREQYF
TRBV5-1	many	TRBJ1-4	CASSRDRANEKLFF
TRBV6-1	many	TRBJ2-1	CASTGSGVYNEQFF
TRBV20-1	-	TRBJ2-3	CSASGTTGLAAGGPATQYF
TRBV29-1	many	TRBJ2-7	CSVDTGTINGEQYF
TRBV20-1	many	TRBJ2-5	CSARGGGGETQYF
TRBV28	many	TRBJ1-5	CASSGKRQGRTYSNQPQHF
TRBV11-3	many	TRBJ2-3	CASSRGQETDTQYF
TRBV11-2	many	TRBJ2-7	CASSLDGIAEYF